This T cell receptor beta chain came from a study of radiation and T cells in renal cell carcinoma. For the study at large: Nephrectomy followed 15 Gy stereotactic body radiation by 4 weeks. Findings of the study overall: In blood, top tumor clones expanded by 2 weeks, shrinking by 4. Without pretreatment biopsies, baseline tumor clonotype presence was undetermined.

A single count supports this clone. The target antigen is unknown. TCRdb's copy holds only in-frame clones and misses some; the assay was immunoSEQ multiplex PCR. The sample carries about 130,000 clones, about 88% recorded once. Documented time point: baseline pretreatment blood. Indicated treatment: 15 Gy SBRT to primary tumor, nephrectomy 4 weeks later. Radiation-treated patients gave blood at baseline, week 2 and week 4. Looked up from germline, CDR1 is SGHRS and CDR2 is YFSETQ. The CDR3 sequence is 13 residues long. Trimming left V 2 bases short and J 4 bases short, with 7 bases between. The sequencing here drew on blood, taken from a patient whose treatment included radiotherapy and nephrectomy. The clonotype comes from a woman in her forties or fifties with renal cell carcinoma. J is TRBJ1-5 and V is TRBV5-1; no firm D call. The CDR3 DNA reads TGCGCCAGCAGCTTAAAAGGAAATCAGCCCCAGCATTTT. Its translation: CASSLKGNQPQHF.